This T cell receptor (beta chain) was profiled in a study of OX40 agonist ivuxolimab in advanced cancers. Sequencing was performed with immunoSEQ multiplex PCR; in TCRdb, only in-frame clones are kept and a portion is missing. Of under 75,000 clones listed, around nine tenths were seen once; the top ten hold approximately 2.1%. This receptor was obtained from an adult with an advanced solid tumor such as melanoma, head and neck, liver or kidney cancer. Sequenced material: CD4+ or CD8+ T cells sorted from blood, taken in a trial of the OX40 agonist ivuxolimab.

CDR3 region: CASSPGTGGLNTEAFF. The CDR3 nucleotides read TGCGCCAGCAGCCCGGGGACAGGGGGACTGAACACTGAAGCTTTCTTT. The rearrangement joins TRBV5-1 to TRBJ1-1; 11 nucleotides match TRBD1. From germline, CDR1 is SGHRS and CDR2 YFSETQ. The junction had 5 bases not matched to a gene; V was cut back by 4 bases and J by 0 bases. There are 16 residues in the CDR3.